This T cell receptor (beta chain) was identified in a study of T cell repertoires in cytomegalovirus infection. Turning to the study itself: Public TCR beta signature analysis indicated the presence of both CMV infection and matching HLA type. Findings and caveats of the study: Cumulated frequencies of public TCR beta families served to identify carriers of CMV plus the relevant HLA.

Trimming removed 5 bases from V and 7 bases from J; junction bases left unmatched: 4. CDR3 length equals 13 residues. In germline, CDR1 is SQVTM, CDR2 ANQGSEA. Notes on this clonotype: Its antigen is still unknown.

TCRdb independently ran MiXCR on the reads; one entry per CDR3 protein. Here the sample spans roughly 230,000 distinct CDR3 sequences, 17% being singletons. This chain links TRBV29-1 with TRBJ2-1; TRBD1 agrees at 11 bases. The sequenced material came from CD8+ T cells from PBMCs. This receptor was obtained from a human donor in good health (CMV status not recorded). Some clones in this sample may be carry-over from other donors' samples. The CDR3 spells CSVPGQGANEQFF. CDR3 DNA sequence: TGCAGCGTTCCCGGACAGGGGGCAAATGAGCAGTTCTTC.